What follows is one T cell receptor beta chain and its context. This sample is part of a study of T cells in Graves' hyperthyroidism and ophthalmopathy. With 3 bases removed from V and 10 bases from J, the gap between germline ends came to 26 bases. Germline V gives CDR1 SGDLS, CDR2 YYNGEE. The CDR3 is 17 residues long. Amplification of TCR beta CDR3 regions was performed using RNA transcripts as template. With the HTBI primer set, the TCR CDR3 went through a first round of RT-PCR. TCRdb ran MiXCR on the multiplex PCR reads and lists one entry per CDR3 protein. The table lists about 600,000 distinct CDR3 sequences, about 15% of them singletons.

The V call is TRBV9, the J call TRBJ2-1; a possible D gene is TRBD2 (8 bases). The source of this sequence is a woman aged 45-59 years with Graves' ophthalmopathy. Sequences were obtained from blood. CDR3: CASSGATGTRDSREQFF. The CDR3 DNA reads TGTGCCAGCAGCGGAGCGACAGGGACTAGGGACTCCCGGGAGCAGTTCTTC.